This T cell receptor (beta chain) came from a study of T cells in women clearing cervical HPV infection. Assay: immunoSEQ multiplex PCR; the TCRdb copy retains only in-frame clones and omits some. This sample contains 35,000 to 45,000 clones. Notes on the study in general: TRBV6-7 relative abundance averaged about 0.1% in cases and about 0.17% in controls.

Trimming cost V 2 bases and J 2 bases, with 4 bases left between them. The V gene's germline CDR1 is SGHRS and CDR2 YFSETQ. This CDR3 comprises 12 residues. Turning to this clone: Its antigen is not identified. The observed sequence ends 3 residues before the CDR3 terminus, with the missing tail filled in from the germline J gene.

The sample consisted of blood buffy coat. The clonotype comes from a woman aged 18 to 75 with a cervical HPV16 infection that either progressed to CIN3+ or cleared (not recorded which). The genes are TRBV5-1 and TRBJ1-1; D not resolved. The CDR3 here is CASSLHNTEAFF. The sequenced part of the CDR3 DNA is TGCGCCAGCAGCTTACACAACACTGAA.